This T cell receptor beta chain was found in a study of blood T cell repertoires in COVID-19. Study details: From the United States, Italy and Spain came samples of acute and convalescent COVID-19. Sample material is recorded as cDNA or gDNA derived from T cells, B-cell-depleted T cells, or PBMCs.

Recruited during active infection, patients (from Seattle) were subsequently followed longitudinally. This clone was counted only a few times. This table comes from immunoSEQ multiplex PCR, and its TCRdb copy is limited to in-frame clones, with some not included. The sample has 200,000 to 250,000 clones, about 82% seen once. CDR3 length: 14 amino acids. Germline loops: CDR1 LNHDA, CDR2 SQIVND (reference sequence). Trimming shortened V by 2 bases and J by 0 bases, and 7 bases separated the two germline ends. The sequence was obtained from a woman aged 70 to 79 with COVID-19, enrolled during active disease. This sequence joins TRBV19 and TRBJ1-2; tentative D call: TRBD1 (5 bases). The specimen was peripheral blood. Here the CDR3 DNA reads TGTGCCAGTAGTATATTACAGGCTAACTATGGCTACACCTTC. This codes for CASSILQANYGYTF.